This T cell receptor (beta chain) is drawn from a study of radiotherapy plus CTLA-4 blockade in lung cancer. Data came from immunoSEQ multiplex PCR; TCRdb stores just in-frame clones and leaves some out. The table shows over 100,000 clones, with more than 80% occurring only once. Trimming stripped 2 bases from V and 2 bases from J, with 4 bases between. This CDR3 is 12 amino acids long. From germline, CDR1 is SGHRS and CDR2 YFSETQ. This clone appeared once. At the DNA level, this CDR3 is encoded by other sequences in the same sample as well. Chemo-refractory metastatic non-small-cell lung cancer patients underwent focal radiation alongside CTLA-4 blockade with ipilimumab.

This chain joins TRBV5-1 and TRBJ2-5; D gene ambiguous. This clonotype was sampled from a human donor with non-small cell lung cancer that progressed on radiotherapy plus ipilimumab. Specimen: peripheral blood, collected from a patient treated with radiotherapy plus ipilimumab. CDR3 amino acids: CASSLVQETQYF. CDR3 bases: TGCGCCAGCAGCTTAGTACAAGAGACCCAGTACTTC.